Listed below are T cell receptor beta chains from one sample, sequenced in a study of cytomegalovirus exposure and HLA in healthy donors. TCRdb keeps only in-frame clones here, not all; method: immunoSEQ multiplex PCR. The sample lists 150,000 to 200,000 clones; under 80% were seen once. The sample was PBMCs. These receptors all come from a woman in her forties or fifties in good health and CMV-seropositive. CDR3s include the opening cysteine and the closing phenylalanine or tryptophan. The D gene is left open where the match is weak. The size entry is marked missing in some rows and otherwise reads once, few, many or a size class.

len	abundance	j_gene	v_gene	d_gene	CDR3nt	CDR3aa
14	.	TRBJ1-5	TRBV27	.	TGTGCCAGCAGTTTAAGGGGTAGCAATCAGCCCCAGCATTTT	CASSLRGSNQPQHF
13	.	TRBJ2-7	TRBV4-1	TRBD1	TGCGCCAGCAGCCGAGCAGGGGGCGACGAGCAGTACTTC	CASSRAGGDEQYF
14	.	TRBJ1-2	TRBV25-1	.	TGTGCCAGCAGTGAAGCGGGCAAAGACTATGGCTACACCTTC	CASSEAGKDYGYTF
13	.	TRBJ2-1	TRBV6-5	TRBD2	TGTGCCAGCAGTTTGACTAGCCTCAATGAGCAGTTCTTC	CASSLTSLNEQFF
17	.	TRBJ1-1	TRBV7-9	TRBD1	TGTGCCAGCAGCCACGGCATCACAGGGGGCTGGGGCACTGAAGCTTTCTTT	CASSHGITGGWGTEAFF
13	once	TRBJ2-5	TRBV6-1	TRBD2	TGTGCCAGCAGACGGACTAGCGTGGAGACCCAGTACTTC	CASRRTSVETQYF
15	.	TRBJ1-4	TRBV28	TRBD1	TGTGCCAGCAGTTTCCCGACAGGGGCGAGTGAAAAACTGTTTTTT	CASSFPTGASEKLFF
16	.	TRBJ2-7	TRBV7-9	.	TGTGCCAGCAGCCCAGCAAGGTCAGGGGATTCCTACGAGCAGTACTTC	CASSPARSGDSYEQYF
13	.	TRBJ1-2	TRBV6-1	TRBD1	TGTGCCAGCATTTCCAGGGGGGTCTATGGCTACACCTTC	CASISRGVYGYTF
13	.	TRBJ1-1	TRBV27	TRBD1	TGTGCCAGCAGTTACGGGACAGGGGGTGTAGCTTTCTTT	CASSYGTGGVAFF
15	.	TRBJ1-3	TRBV7-9	.	TGTGCCAGCAGCTTAGCCCCGGGCGGGGGAAACACCATATATTTT	CASSLAPGGGNTIYF
17	.	TRBJ2-3	TRBV4-1	.	TGCGCCAGCAGCCAAGAAGACTCACTAGCTTTCCCAGATACGCAGTATTTT	CASSQEDSLAFPDTQYF
11	.	TRBJ2-1	TRBV6-6	.	TGTGCCAGCAGTTTCGACAATGAGCAGTTCTTC	CASSFDNEQFF
11	.	TRBJ2-7	TRBV6-6	.	TGTGCCAGCAGTTACCTTAACGGGCAGTACTTC	CASSYLNGQYF
13	.	TRBJ1-4	TRBV30	.	TGTGCCTGGAGTGGAGGTACAGGGGAAAAACTGTTTTTT	CAWSGGTGEKLFF
14	.	TRBJ1-1	TRBV18	.	TGTGCCAGCTCACCACGTAGCGGTCTGATTGAAGCTTTCTTT	CASSPRSGLIEAFF
15	.	TRBJ2-7	TRBV10-3	TRBD1	TGTGCCATCAGTAACCCGGGACAGGGAATCTACGAGCAGTACTTC	CAISNPGQGIYEQYF
15	.	TRBJ1-5	TRBV7-9	TRBD1	TGTGCCAGCAGCGACGGACAGGGGATCAATCAGCCCCAGCATTTT	CASSDGQGINQPQHF
13	.	TRBJ1-2	TRBV6-1	.	TGTGCCAGCAGGAGACAGAGTAACTATGGCTACACCTTC	CASRRQSNYGYTF
14	.	TRBJ2-5	TRBV7-6	.	TGTGCCAGCAGCTCGACAGCCCACCAAGAGACCCAGTACTTC	CASSSTAHQETQYF
14	.	TRBJ1-6	TRBV5-1	.	TGCGCCAGCAGCTTGGGGGGCCAGAATTCACCCCTCCACTTT	CASSLGGQNSPLHF
16	.	TRBJ1-4	TRBV5-1	TRBD1	TGCGCCAGCAGCCCCTTCCGACAGGGAACTAATGAAAAACTGTTTTTT	CASSPFRQGTNEKLFF
13	.	TRBJ1-6	TRBV14	TRBD1	TGTGCCAGCAATCCAGGGGGAGATTCACCCCTCCACTTT	CASNPGGDSPLHF
15	.	TRBJ1-6	TRBV30	.	TGTGCCTGGAGTATAGGGCGGGCTGCTAATTCACCCCTCCACTTT	CAWSIGRAANSPLHF